This paragraph reports one T cell receptor beta chain. Its antigen is not known. A multiplex PCR was run with 60 Vbeta primers and 13 Jbeta primers. Clones were sequenced by immunoSEQ multiplex PCR, and TCRdb holds only the in-frame ones, with some missing. The profile shows under 150,000 clones, 70% to 85% of them singletons. This entry belongs to a study of cytomegalovirus exposure and HLA in healthy donors. Findings and caveats of the study: Among immune exposure information, only CMV serostatus was available.

Sequencing used PBMCs. The clonotype was recovered from a boy aged 2 to 9 in good health and CMV-seronegative.

CDR3: CASSTGVWNEQFF. CDR3 DNA: TGTGCCAGTAGTACGGGAGTCTGGAATGAGCAGTTCTTC. The chain employs TRBV19 and TRBJ2-1; tentative D call: TRBD2 (6 bases). The CDR3 extends over 13 amino acids. Trimming took off 4 bases at V and 7 bases at J, with 11 bases between the two ends. CDR1 and CDR2 from the germline V gene are LNHDA and SQIVND (reference sequence).